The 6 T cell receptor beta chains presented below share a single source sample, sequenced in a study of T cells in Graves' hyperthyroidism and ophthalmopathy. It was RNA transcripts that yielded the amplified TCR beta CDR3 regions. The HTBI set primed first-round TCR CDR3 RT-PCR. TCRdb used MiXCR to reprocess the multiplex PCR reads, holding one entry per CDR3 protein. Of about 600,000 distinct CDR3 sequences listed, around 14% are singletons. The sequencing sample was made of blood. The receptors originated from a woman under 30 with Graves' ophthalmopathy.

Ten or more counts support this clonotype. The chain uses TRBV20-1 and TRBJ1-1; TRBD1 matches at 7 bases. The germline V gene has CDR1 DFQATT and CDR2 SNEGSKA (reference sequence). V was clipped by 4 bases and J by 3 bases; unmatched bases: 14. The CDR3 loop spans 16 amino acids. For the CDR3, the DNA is TGCAGTGCTATAACAGGGGCTCTCTTGCAGGACACTGAAGCTTTCTTT. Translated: CSAITGALLQDTEAFF.

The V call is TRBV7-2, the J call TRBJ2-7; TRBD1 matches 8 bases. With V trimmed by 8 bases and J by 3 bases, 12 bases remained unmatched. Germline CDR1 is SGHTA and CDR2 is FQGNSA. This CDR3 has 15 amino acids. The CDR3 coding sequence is TGTGCCAGCTCTCCGCGGGAAACAGGGGGCTACGAGCAGTACTTC. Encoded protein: CASSPRETGGYEQYF. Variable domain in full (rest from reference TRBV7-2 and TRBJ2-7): GAGVSQSPSNKVTEKGKDVELRCDPISGHTALYWYRQSLGQGLEFLIYFQGNSAPDKSGLPSDRFSAERTGGSVSTLTIQRTQQEDSAVYLCASSPRETGGYEQYFGPGTRLTVT.

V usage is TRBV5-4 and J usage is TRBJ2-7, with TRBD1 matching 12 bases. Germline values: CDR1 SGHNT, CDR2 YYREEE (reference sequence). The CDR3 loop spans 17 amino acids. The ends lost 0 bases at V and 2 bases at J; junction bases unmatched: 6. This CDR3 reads CASSLGDRGRVAYEQYF. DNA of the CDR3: TGTGCCAGCAGCTTGGGGGACAGGGGGCGCGTCGCCTACGAGCAGTACTTC.

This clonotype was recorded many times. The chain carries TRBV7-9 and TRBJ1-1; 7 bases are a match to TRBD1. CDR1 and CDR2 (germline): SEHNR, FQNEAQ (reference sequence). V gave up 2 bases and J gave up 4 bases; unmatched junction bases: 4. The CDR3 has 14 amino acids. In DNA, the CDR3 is TGTGCCAGCAGCTTACAGGGGGGTGTCACTGAAGCTTTCTTT. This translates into CASSLQGGVTEAFF.

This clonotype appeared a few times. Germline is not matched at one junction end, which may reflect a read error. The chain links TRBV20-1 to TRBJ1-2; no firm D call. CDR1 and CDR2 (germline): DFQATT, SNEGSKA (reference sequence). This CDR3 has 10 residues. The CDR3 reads CSARDGEFPF. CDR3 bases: TGCAGTGCTAGAGATGGAGAGTTCCCCTTC.

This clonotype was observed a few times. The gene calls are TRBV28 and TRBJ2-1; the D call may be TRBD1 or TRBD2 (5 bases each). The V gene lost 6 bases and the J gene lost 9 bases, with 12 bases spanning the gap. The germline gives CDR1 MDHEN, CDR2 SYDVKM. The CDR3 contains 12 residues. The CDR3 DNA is TGTGCCAGCAGAAAACTAGGGGCTGAGCAGTTCTTC. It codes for CASRKLGAEQFF.